The rows below give T cell receptor beta chains drawn from one sample of a study of early T cells in non-severe SARS-CoV-2 infection. MiXCR, applied by TCRdb to the 5' RACE reads, yields one record per CDR3 protein. The repertoire includes fewer than 110,000 distinct CDR3 sequences, 11% of them detected once, and approximately 7.3% sits in the top ten. The material sequenced was whole blood. The receptors shown here come from an adult who was a healthcare worker with PCR-confirmed SARS-CoV-2 infection or an uninfected control (not recorded which). The CDR3 runs from the conserved cysteine through the conserved F or W.

TRBV28	TRBJ2-2	CASSLAGENTGELFF
TRBV2	TRBJ2-7	CASRTRSGYEQYF
TRBV12-3/TRBV12-4	TRBJ2-7	CASSFGEAYEQYF
TRBV6-2/TRBV6-3	TRBJ2-6	CASRPGLSGANVLTF
TRBV7-9	TRBJ2-7	CASSSNDRPSYEQYF
TRBV2	TRBJ1-1	CASSRDPNTEAFF
TRBV3-1	TRBJ2-5	CASSHRAAQETQYF
TRBV5-6	TRBJ2-7	CASSMGPPSYEQYF
TRBV12-3/TRBV12-4	TRBJ2-1	CASSWDWGDEQFF
TRBV6-5	TRBJ1-2	CASRTRQGGLYTF
TRBV6-5	TRBJ1-2	CASSRSGTGVGYTF
TRBV28	TRBJ1-5	CASSLWGGSNQPQHF
TRBV6-6	TRBJ1-2	CASVTGLGANYGYTF
TRBV7-8	TRBJ2-7	CASSPRFREYEQYF
TRBV7-6	TRBJ2-2	CASSPTRDTGELFF
TRBV28	TRBJ2-3	CASSLSGRADTQYF
TRBV4-3	TRBJ1-3	CASSQEGGSGNTIYF
TRBV20-1	TRBJ2-1	CSASEREVYEQFF
TRBV19	TRBJ1-5	CASSLRGSQPQHF
TRBV4-1	TRBJ2-7	CASSQTPLTGAEQYF
TRBV27	TRBJ2-7	CASSLSRGISYEQYF
TRBV6-2/TRBV6-3	TRBJ2-7	CASRYRDQSSEQYF
TRBV4-2	TRBJ2-1	CASSQDQGRRAGNEQFF
TRBV21-1	TRBJ2-7	CATTPRQGPYPLREQYF
TRBV7-6	TRBJ1-6	CASSLRQGNSPLHF
TRBV7-9	TRBJ1-1	CASSLGANTEAFF
TRBV12-3/TRBV12-4	TRBJ1-3	CASSPPRGQTGNTIYF
TRBV28	TRBJ2-3	CASSVGLTDTQYF
TRBV28	TRBJ2-1	CASGQGYNEQFF
TRBV12-3/TRBV12-4	TRBJ2-1	CASSWGTSGSGEQFF
TRBV7-2	TRBJ2-1	CASSIGTGAEQFF
TRBV6-1	TRBJ1-2	CASEDRGYGYTF
TRBV28	TRBJ2-7	CASSFDVGPGDEQYF
TRBV5-1	TRBJ2-2	CASSLASGGARDTGELFF
TRBV29-1	TRBJ2-1	CSVAMGAGVYNEQFF
TRBV4-3	TRBJ1-5	CASSQSRRQPQHF
TRBV2	TRBJ2-3	CASGLQRATDTQYF
TRBV6-5	TRBJ2-7	CASSYLRTSGSYEQYF
TRBV12-3/TRBV12-4	TRBJ2-1	CASSLRLNNEQFF
TRBV20-1	TRBJ2-6	CSARKGRAGANVLTF
TRBV20-1	TRBJ2-3	CSASRTDTQYF